The sequence of this T cell receptor (beta chain) was determined in a study of blood T cells in healthy people across ages (dated by TCRdb to between 2015 and 2016). Turning to the overall study: Template switching captured roughly one uniquely barcoded TCR beta cDNA molecule per two T cells in model experiments. To track age-related changes in TCR beta repertoire diversity, the study relied on deep sequencing normalized with unique cDNA molecular identifiers. The study analyzed two additional independent replicas of 1 million unique cDNA reads from the same blood draw for two donors, one aged 18 to 30 and one aged 80 or older. To avoid experimental bias, donors of different ages were spread randomly across the sequencing lanes. Four age groups were formed from the donors: young (average about 15 years), middle-aged (more than 35), aged (about 62) and long-lived (more than 75).

The germline V gene encodes CDR1 SNHLY and CDR2 FYNNEI. Deletion took 6 bases off V and 8 bases off J, with a span of 14 bases between the germline ends. Measured from the cysteine to the phenylalanine, the CDR3 is 13 residues long. The kept DNA is CDR3 alone, 39 bases in frame from the first base. Notes on this clonotype: This clone's antigen is unknown. It has no much larger one-base neighbor in the sample; base qualities were not kept.

General findings and caveats noted by the study authors: A strong correlation was found between observed TCR beta diversity and the percentage of naive T cells measured by flow cytometry. Total diversity estimates from one million sequenced T cells were considered lower bounds and underestimates. Observed TCR beta diversity per million T cells fell roughly linearly with age, and a significant reduction was already apparent by age roughly 41. Conclusive comparison of naive and antigen-experienced compartments was prevented by the profiling of bulk unsorted PBMCs. Because donor CMV infection status was unknown, age-related changes in expanded clonotypes were potentially confounded. Compared with the aged group, the long-lived group had more naive CD4+ T cells, fewer expanded clones and increased TCR diversity, a pattern suggesting age selection.

Donors were about 36 systemically healthy Caucasian individuals from Russia aged 6 to 90 years. Approximately 9.3 milliliters of peripheral blood were drawn from each donor into EDTA-treated Vacutainer tubes. Ficoll-Paque density-gradient centrifugation was used to isolate PBMCs, with at least 6.5 million per sample. Total RNA, at least 5 micrograms per sample, was extracted from PBMCs with Trizol reagent. For every donor, flow cytometry on a PBMC aliquot measured the percentage of naive CD45RAhigh/CD27high T cells. Library generation was performed with 5' RACE. Sequencing instrument: Illumina HiSeq 2500. The second PCR ran for about 6 to 11 cycles and used a J-beta primer mix along with a sample-barcoded 5' primer. A template-switch 5' adaptor carrying 12 random nucleotides introduced a unique molecular identifier onto each TCR beta cDNA molecule. Each sample yielded at least 2.5 million CDR3-containing paired-end reads. First-strand cDNA was synthesized from all RNA with the Mint cDNA synthesis kit, primed by a TRBC-specific oligonucleotide. Following uracil-DNA glycosylase treatment, a first 18-cycle PCR with universal primers M1SS and BC2_uni_R was performed on all cDNA. As for how the authors treated the data: Normalization of each sample was performed by random selection of 1 million high-quality reads, each carrying a distinct molecular identifier. Instead of being binned into consensus sequences, reads with shared molecular identifiers were discarded. MiTCR, run with a Q25 quality threshold and the strictest error-elimination algorithm, handled CDR3 identification, clonotype clustering and error correction. A nonparametric unseen species model with Euler transformation was used to estimate lower-bound total TCR beta diversity. The raw public data were reprocessed by TCRdb itself: fastp quality trimming at Q25, MiXCR clonotype calling, in-frame beta chains only. Under each unique CDR3 protein, matching rows form one entry showing the most common genes and DNA. The V and J calls and clone size come from TCRdb's table, not from the authors' own analysis. This sample gives about 770,000 distinct CDR3 sequences in total; around 45% of them show up just once. The ten largest clones add up to nearly 20% of the sample.

The receptor comes from a man aged 60-69 years in good health. Recombination joined TRBV2 with TRBJ2-1, with the D gene not confidently named. Sample: blood. The DNA sequence reads TGTGCCAGCAGGTCTGGGGTCTATGATGAGCAGTTCTTC. Its protein reads: CASRSGVYDEQFF.